This entry describes one T cell receptor beta chain. The entry originates in a study of memory CD8 T cells in hepatitis C reinfection. Overall study: Late/post reinfection sampling occurred 12 to 24 weeks after detected reinfection.

Time point meaning: late/post reinfection, 12 to 24 weeks after detection. No in vitro expansion preceded TCR sequencing of the sorted cells. People who inject drugs from Montreal's HEPCO study were the donors. Assay used: immunoSEQ multiplex PCR; TCRdb lists only in-frame clones, some missing. The table lists approximately 46,000 clones, nearly 90% of them singletons. The V gene's germline CDR1 is SEHNR and CDR2 FQNEAQ (reference sequence). The CDR3 is 15 residues long. Losses at the gene ends were 0 bases for V and 8 bases for J; bases not matched to a gene: 5. The chain joins TRBV7-9 to TRBJ2-1, with TRBD1 identical over 9 bases. The TCR was taken from a man younger than 35 with hepatitis C virus infection. The sequencing input was naive CD8+ T cells sorted from blood. CDR3 sequence (DNA): TGTGCCAGCAGCTTAGCCATACAGGGGGCCGATGAGCAGTTCTTC. Protein product: CASSLAIQGADEQFF.